Each of the 11 T cell receptor beta chains below was sequenced from the same sample in a study of blood T cell repertoires in COVID-19. Method: immunoSEQ multiplex PCR; TCRdb's copy keeps in-frame clones and lacks some. The repertoire consists of tens of thousands of clones, with just over 90% occurring once and the leading ten covering around 8.6%. What was sequenced was peripheral blood. These receptor sequences come from a human donor in a cohort sampled during active COVID-19.

The J gene is TRBJ2-2, the V gene TRBV5-1, with 8 bases lining up with TRBD1. Germline CDR1 and CDR2: SGHRS and YFSETQ. The CDR3 is 14 residues long. Trimming at V came to 5 bases and at J to 7 bases, leaving 7 bases not matched to a gene. CDR3 region: CASSFSTGDGELFF. CDR3 nucleotide sequence: TGCGCCAGCAGTTTTTCGACAGGGGACGGGGAGCTGTTTTTT.

This clone occurred once. The DNA of the CDR3 is TGTGCCAGCAGTGACCGGGCTAGCGGGAGTAAGACCCAGTACTTC. Translating it yields CASSDRASGSKTQYF. The chain uses TRBV2 and TRBJ2-5; 10 nucleotides line up with TRBD2. The germline V gene has CDR1 SNHLY and CDR2 FYNNEI. The CDR3 has 15 residues. V gave up 3 bases and J gave up 6 bases; unmatched junction bases: 7.

The V call is TRBV7-8, the J call TRBJ1-2; no clear D gene. Trimming pared 7 bases from V and 6 bases from J, leaving 12 bases between. CDR1 is SGHVS and CDR2 is FQNEAQ in the germline V gene. CDR3 length: 12 residues. The CDR3 DNA reads TGTGCCAGCACCAAAACGGGTGATGGCTACACCTTC. It translates to CASTKTGDGYTF.

The gene calls are TRBV5-1 and TRBJ2-5; 8 nucleotides match TRBD1. The V gene end was trimmed by 2 bases and the J gene end by 2 bases; junction bases not matched to a gene: 14. The CDR3 has 18 amino acids. The germline V gene has CDR1 SGHRS and CDR2 YFSETQ. The DNA for the CDR3 is TGCGCCAGCAGCTTAATGTTTCAGGGGGCATTGGGGCAAGAGACCCAGTACTTC. It specifies CASSLMFQGALGQETQYF.

The chain uses TRBV28 and TRBJ2-3; the D gene is possibly TRBD1 (5 bases). V was pared by 5 bases and J by 2 bases, with 17 bases between. Germline V gene sequence: CDR1 MDHEN, CDR2 SYDVKM. This CDR3 region has 16 residues. CDR3 loop: CASSALIQAFTDTQYF. The CDR3 DNA follows: TGTGCCAGCAGTGCTCTAATACAGGCGTTCACAGATACGCAGTATTTT.

This chain uses TRBV28 with TRBJ2-5, with TRBD2 matching over 11 bases. Germline trimming cut 11 bases from V and 6 bases from J; bases unmatched to any gene: 11. This CDR3 has 14 amino acids. Germline V gene data show CDR1 as MDHEN and CDR2 as SYDVKM. Written as DNA, the CDR3 is TGTGCCGCGGGGCTAGCGGGAGGCCTAAAGACCCAGTACTTC. It yields the protein CAAGLAGGLKTQYF.

The sample holds one count of this clone. The chain links TRBV19 to TRBJ2-5, with TRBD1 matching 9 bases. The CDR3 runs 17 residues. J lost 5 bases, V lost 0 bases, and 10 bases had no gene match. Germline V lookup: CDR1 LNHDA, CDR2 SQIVND (reference sequence). CDR3 sequence (DNA): TGTGCCAGTAGTATAGATCTGGACAGGGGTTTTGGGGAGACCCAGTACTTC. This encodes CASSIDLDRGFGETQYF.

Only one count was recorded for this clone. J is TRBJ2-7 and V is TRBV11-2; 7 positions match TRBD1. The CDR3 covers 17 residues. With V trimmed by 4 bases and J by 5 bases, 17 bases remained unmatched. Per germline, CDR1 SGHAT and CDR2 FQNNGV. The CDR3 DNA reads TGTGCCAGCAGCTCCTTCGTGTTTGGCCCCGACAGGGACGAGCAGTACTTC. Its translation: CASSSFVFGPDRDEQYF.

This clone was seen once. V is TRBV5-1 and J is TRBJ1-6; 10 nucleotides line up with TRBD1. Per the germline V gene, CDR1 is SGHRS and CDR2 is YFSETQ. This CDR3 is built from 16 residues. The J segment lost 5 bases and the V segment lost 1 base, leaving 3 bases of the junction unmatched. CDR3 in DNA: TGCGCCAGCAGCTTGAGACAGGGGGCGAATAATTCACCCCTCCACTTT. Protein sequence: CASSLRQGANNSPLHF. Full variable domain (missing parts from reference TRBV5-1 and TRBJ1-6): KAGVTQTPRYLIKTRGQQVTLSCSPISGHRSVSWYQQTPGQGLQFLFEYFSETQRNKGNFPGRFSGRQFSNSRSEMNVSTLELGDSALYLCASSLRQGANNSPLHFGNGTRLTVT.

This chain connects TRBV28 to TRBJ1-5; 8 bases match TRBD1. The V gene's germline CDR1 is MDHEN and CDR2 SYDVKM. The CDR3 loop spans 18 amino acids. V shed 6 bases and J 2 bases; nucleotides not matched to a gene: 15. The CDR3 region has the DNA TGTGCCAGCAGGCCCAGTAGGGCAGGGGGCTTCGGCAATCAGCCCCAGCATTTT. Encoded protein: CASRPSRAGGFGNQPQHF.

This chain uses TRBV19 with TRBJ1-1, with D tentatively TRBD1 (6 bases). Trimming took off 4 bases at V and 4 bases at J, with 13 bases between the two ends. CDR1 is LNHDA, CDR2 SQIVND, per germline (reference sequence). The CDR3 runs to 14 residues. In DNA form, the CDR3 reads TGTGCCAGTAGTACCCCCAGGGGCGCCACTGAAGCTTTCTTT. The encoded protein is CASSTPRGATEAFF.